The clone carrying this T cell receptor beta chain was observed at least ten times. Its antigen is currently unknown. One entry per CDR3 protein, called by TCRdb with MiXCR from the 5' RACE reads. The data hold under 350,000 distinct CDR3 sequences, with roughly 4% observed a single time. This entry belongs to a study of T cells after yellow fever vaccination. Whole-study results and caveats: Once the booster was given, most primary-vaccination clones reappeared, at 95% to 97% for CD4 and roughly 85% for CD8.

V lost 4 bases to trimming and J lost 5 bases; unmatched junction nucleotides: 10. CDR1 and CDR2 (germline): SGHKS, YYEKEE (reference sequence). The CDR3 covers 16 residues. The specimen was PBMCs, collected 5 days after the yellow fever booster vaccination. V gene TRBV5-5 combines with J gene TRBJ2-5; 11 bases map to TRBD2. The source of this sequence is a man between 18 and 35 years old who received the YFV17D yellow fever vaccine. CDR3 sequence reads: CASSPWVAGGMETQYF. DNA of the CDR3: TGTGCCAGCAGCCCTTGGGTAGCGGGGGGGATGGAGACCCAGTACTTC.